One sample yielded the 13 T cell receptor beta chains listed below, sequenced in a study of blood T cell repertoires in COVID-19. Sequencing used immunoSEQ multiplex PCR; TCRdb keeps in-frame clones, though not all of them. The sample lists tens of thousands of clones, almost 85% occurring once. Sample: peripheral blood. The receptors here all came from a man aged 45-60 years with active or convalescent COVID-19.

CDR3 region: CASSFTRENTGELFF. CDR3 sequence (DNA): TGTGCCAGCAGTTTCACCAGGGAGAACACCGGGGAGCTGTTTTTT. The rearrangement uses TRBV6-1 and TRBJ2-2, with D possibly matching TRBD1 (5 bases). The CDR3 spans 15 residues. CDR1 and CDR2 (germline): MNHNS, SASEGT. Trimming removed 5 bases from V and 1 base from J, with 11 bases in between.

The CDR3 sequence: CAISERRGEDTQYF. CDR3 nucleotide sequence: TGTGCCATCAGTGAGAGGAGGGGAGAAGATACGCAGTATTTT. This rearrangement joins TRBV10-3 to TRBJ2-3; D possibly corresponds to TRBD2 (6 bases). The germline gives CDR1 ENHRY, CDR2 SYGVKD. V was pared by 2 bases and J by 5 bases, with 11 bases between. The CDR3 sequence is 14 residues long.

The chain has TRBV6-5 and TRBJ1-2, with 10 bases identical to TRBD1. J gave up 8 bases and V 2 bases, and 5 bases lay outside the gene matches. CDR1 and CDR2 from the germline V gene are MNHEY and SVGAGI. This CDR3 comprises 14 residues. CDR3 bases: TGTGCCAGCAGTTACGGGGACAGGGGTGGAGGCTACACCTTC. Amino acids: CASSYGDRGGGYTF.

V and J are TRBV7-2 and TRBJ1-5; tentatively, D is TRBD1 (5 bases). The length of the CDR3 is 15 residues. Germline CDR1 reads SGHTA; CDR2 reads FQGNSA. Trimming pared 4 bases from V and 0 bases from J, leaving 10 bases between. The CDR3 region has the DNA TGTGCCAGCAGCTCGGGGGTTTATAGCAATCAGCCCCAGCATTTT. Amino acids: CASSSGVYSNQPQHF.

This clone was counted a few times. J is TRBJ2-1 and V is TRBV5-1; 12 bases match TRBD2. Germline V lookup: CDR1 SGHRS, CDR2 YFSETQ. Trimming at V came to 1 base and at J to 7 bases, leaving 6 bases not matched to a gene. This CDR3 spans 16 amino acids. As DNA, the CDR3 is TGCGCCAGCAGCTTGTACCCTAGCGGGGGGGCAAATGAGCAGTTCTTC. Protein sequence: CASSLYPSGGANEQFF.

The V and J genes are TRBV7-9 and TRBJ1-2; D is possibly TRBD1 (6 bases). The V end lost 4 bases, the J end lost 3 bases, and 24 bases lay between the germline ends. The germline CDR1 and CDR2 sequences are SEHNR and FQNEAQ (reference sequence). The CDR3 has 18 residues. The CDR3 sequence is CASSSVGAFRGVDYGYTF. CDR3 in DNA: TGTGCCAGCAGCTCGGTCGGGGCCTTCAGGGGAGTCGACTATGGCTACACCTTC.

The genes are TRBV19 and TRBJ1-1; D not certain. The CDR3 sequence is 14 residues long. Germline V CDR1 and CDR2: LNHDA, SQIVND (reference sequence). Trimming removed 5 bases from V and 3 bases from J, with 13 bases in between. The CDR3 loop reads CASSWEGMDTEAFF. CDR3 sequence (DNA): TGTGCCAGTAGTTGGGAGGGAATGGACACTGAAGCTTTCTTT.

The chain is built from TRBV6-5 and TRBJ1-6, with unresolved D. Germline lookup yields CDR1 MNHEY and CDR2 SVGAGI. V lost 3 bases to trimming and J lost 7 bases, with 13 bases between them. This CDR3 spans 15 amino acids. DNA of the CDR3: TGTGCCAGCAGTTATACTTGGTCAATAAATTCACCCCTCCACTTT. Translating it yields CASSYTWSINSPLHF.

Within the sample, this clone is large. The chain employs TRBV27 and TRBJ1-5; perhaps TRBD1 as D (5 bases). Trimming shortened V by 5 bases and J by 0 bases, and 17 bases separated the two germline ends. Germline values: CDR1 MNHEY, CDR2 SMNVEV (reference sequence). CDR3 length equals 17 residues. The CDR3 reads CASSNGPGRYSNQPQHF. In DNA form, the CDR3 reads TGTGCCAGCAGTAATGGTCCAGGGCGGTATAGCAATCAGCCCCAGCATTTT.

The V and J genes are TRBV7-9 and TRBJ2-1, with 9 bases identical to TRBD2. The trim removed 5 bases at V and 2 bases at J, leaving 7 bases unmatched. In germline, CDR1 is SEHNR, CDR2 FQNEAQ (reference sequence). CDR3 size: 16 residues. The CDR3 DNA sequence: TGTGCCAGCAGCCCCCGGGGGACTAGCACCTACAATGAGCAGTTCTTC. Its protein is CASSPRGTSTYNEQFF.

The chain joins TRBV6-1 to TRBJ2-3; TRBD2 agrees at 11 bases. V was clipped by 3 bases and J by 4 bases; unmatched bases: 0. CDR1 is MNHNS and CDR2 is SASEGT in the germline V gene. The CDR3 spans 14 residues. The CDR3 loop reads CASSETSGADTQYF. In nucleotides, the CDR3 is TGTGCCAGCAGTGAGACTAGCGGGGCAGATACGCAGTATTTT.

Comment on this clone: This sample includes further DNA sequences coding for the same CDR3. Written as DNA, the CDR3 is TGTGCCAGCAGTTTCTCGACAGGGGGTCAGCCCCAGCATTTT. As protein: CASSFSTGGQPQHF. This rearrangement joins TRBV27 to TRBJ1-5; 9 bases are a match to TRBD1. Trimming cost V 3 bases and J 6 bases; bases outside gene matches: 3. Per the germline V gene, CDR1 is MNHEY and CDR2 is SMNVEV (reference sequence). This CDR3 has 14 amino acids.

The table lists this clone with a count of one. This rearrangement joins TRBV7-9 to TRBJ2-7, with D perhaps matching TRBD2 (6 bases). The V end was cut by 0 bases, the J end by 4 bases, with 13 bases between. The germline gives CDR1 SEHNR, CDR2 FQNEAQ (reference sequence). This CDR3 spans 15 amino acids. The CDR3 region has the DNA TGTGCCAGCAGCTTAGCTCTGGCGGGGCTGTACGAGCAGTACTTC. Protein sequence: CASSLALAGLYEQYF.